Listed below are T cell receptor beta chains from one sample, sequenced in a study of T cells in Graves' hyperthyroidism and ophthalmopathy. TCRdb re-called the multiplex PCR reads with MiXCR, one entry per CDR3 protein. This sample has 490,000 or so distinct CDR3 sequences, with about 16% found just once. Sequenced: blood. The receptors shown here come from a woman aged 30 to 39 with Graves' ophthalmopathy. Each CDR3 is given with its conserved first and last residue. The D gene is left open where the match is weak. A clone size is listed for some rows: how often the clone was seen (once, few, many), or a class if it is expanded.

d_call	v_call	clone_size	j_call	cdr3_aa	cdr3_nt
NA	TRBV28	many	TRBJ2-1	CATNLWGDNEQFF	TGTGCCACCAACCTTTGGGGCGACAATGAGCAGTTCTTC
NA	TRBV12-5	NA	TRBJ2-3	CASGIGDTQYF	TGTGCTAGTGGTATCGGAGATACGCAGTATTTT
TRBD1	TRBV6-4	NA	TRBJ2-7	CASSSGTGDIYEQYF	TGTGCCAGCAGTTCCGGGACAGGGGATATCTACGAGCAGTACTTC
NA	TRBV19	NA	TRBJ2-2	CASSKIGGAFISGELFF	TGTGCCAGTAGTAAGATCGGCGGCGCTTTTATCAGCGGGGAGCTGTTTTTT
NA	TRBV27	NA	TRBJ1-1	CASTIPSGTGYTEAFF	TGTGCCAGCACCATCCCCTCAGGTACGGGATACACTGAAGCTTTCTTT
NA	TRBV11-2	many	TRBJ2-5	CASSSGASPTQYF	TGTGCCAGCAGCTCAGGGGCTAGTCCGACCCAGTACTTC
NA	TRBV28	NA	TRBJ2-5	CASSLRVSETQYF	TGTGCCAGCAGTTTGAGGGTCTCAGAGACCCAGTACTTC
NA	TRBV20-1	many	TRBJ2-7	CSYRLGIYEQYF	TGCAGCTACAGGCTGGGGATCTACGAGCAGTACTTC
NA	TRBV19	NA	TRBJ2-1	CATADFRFNSYNEQFF	TGTGCCACCGCAGACTTCAGGTTCAACTCCTACAATGAGCAGTTCTTC
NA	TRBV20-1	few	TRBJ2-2	CSAYYTGELFF	TGCAGTGCTTATTACACCGGGGAGCTGTTTTTT
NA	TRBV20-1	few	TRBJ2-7	CSARVRQGIYYDEQYF	TGCAGTGCTAGAGTCCGGCAGGGAATTTATTACGACGAGCAGTACTTC
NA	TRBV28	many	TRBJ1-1	CASSSLGVGLNTEAFF	TGTGCCAGCAGTTCCCTCGGAGTGGGATTGAACACTGAAGCTTTCTTT